The entry below describes one TCR beta chain. Its antigen is unknown. Nothing much larger sits one base from this clone, and base qualities are not available. The immunoSEQ Assay, a bias-controlled multiplex PCR, was used to amplify TCRbeta CDR3 regions from genomic DNA. In the paper's pipeline: Nucleated cell counts per sample were estimated from amplification of reference gene primers within the assay. Sequence reads were collapsed and filtered to measure the absolute abundance of every unique TCRbeta CDR3 rearrangement. For each sample, productive Simpson clonality was calculated as the square root of Simpson's diversity index across productive rearrangements. Sourced from immuneACCESS, this table was stored by TCRdb with only in-frame sequences that have V and J called. A share of the clones is absent; for the studies checked, an unresolved V gene accounts for under half, and the remainder has no known explanation. Clonal size and the V and J genes are those of that table, whereas D and trimming came from the DNA. The sample table holds some 150,000 clones, of which roughly nine tenths were seen once. Jointly, the top ten make up around 1.6% of the sample.

According to the germline V gene (reference sequence), CDR1 reads MNHEY and CDR2 reads SMNVEV. Trimming removed 6 bases from V and 0 bases from J; the gene matches leave 8 bases unexplained. The CDR3, cysteine through phenylalanine, is 15 amino acids long. The kept DNA is CDR3 alone, 45 bases in frame from the first base. This sample was included in a study of blood T cell repertoires in COVID-19 (dated by TCRdb to 2018 to 2020). In the study overall: Samples from collaborators originated in the United States, Italy and Spain and spanned both the acute and convalescent phases of COVID-19. The prospective study material was composed of cDNA or gDNA derived from T cells, B-cell-depleted T cells, or PBMCs. Subjects who had been exposed to COVID-19, were actively infected with it, or had recovered from it provided the deeply sampled blood TCRbeta repertoires that made up the dataset. The repertoires were released in a freely available public database intended as a resource for research on the immune response to SARS-CoV-2. Samples came from the ongoing ImmuneRACE study (first 160 participants) plus 1,254 subjects from 6 global collaborators. A de-identified subject ID, COVID-19 status, age in years and sex were almost always included in the sample metadata. Where available, HLA class I and class II types were obtained from metadata supplied by the sample provider rather than from assay-based typing. The research as a whole found: How much clinical and demographic metadata was included differed by source and by participant, and the metadata was provided uncurated.

Whole blood was collected in K2EDTA tubes by collaborating institutions according to the institutions' own protocols. Collaborator samples were shipped for TCRbeta analysis as frozen whole blood, isolated PBMCs, or DNA extracted from either sample type. Recombination linked TRBV27 to TRBJ2-7; TRBD1 matches 7 bases in the middle. Sequenced input: peripheral blood. The receptor comes from a human donor in a cohort sampled during active COVID-19. The encoded CDR3 is CASSTTTGSSYEQYF. The DNA reads TGTGCCAGCAGCACTACGACAGGGAGCTCCTACGAGCAGTACTTC.